This TCR beta chain was recovered during a study of T cell responses to AZD1222 COVID-19 vaccine. The germline gives CDR1 MNHNS, CDR2 SASEGT. The CDR3 runs 14 residues. Trimming shortened V by 3 bases and J by 5 bases, and 10 bases separated the two germline ends. Profiling relied on immunoSEQ multiplex PCR, and the TCRdb table lists in-frame clones only, not all of them. The sample holds 150,000 to 200,000 clones, roughly 85% seen once. This receptor was obtained from an adult who received the AZD1222 COVID-19 vaccine. The rearrangement uses TRBV6-1 and TRBJ1-4; tentatively, D is TRBD1 (5 bases). The specimen comprised peripheral blood, sampled 28 days after the second AZD1222 dose. The CDR3 nucleotides are TGTGCCAGCAGTGAGGGGCCCTCAAATGAAAAACTGTTTTTT. Its translation is CASSEGPSNEKLFF.